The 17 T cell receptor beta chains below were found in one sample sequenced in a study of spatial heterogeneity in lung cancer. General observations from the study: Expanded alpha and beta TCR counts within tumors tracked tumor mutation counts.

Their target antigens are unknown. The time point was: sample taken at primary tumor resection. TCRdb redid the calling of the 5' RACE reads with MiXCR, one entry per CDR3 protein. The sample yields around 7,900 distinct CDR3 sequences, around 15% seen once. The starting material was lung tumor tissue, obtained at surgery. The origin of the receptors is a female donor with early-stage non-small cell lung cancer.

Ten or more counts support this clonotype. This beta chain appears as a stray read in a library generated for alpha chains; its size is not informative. CDR3 residues: CASSFPRTVNTEAFF. The CDR3 DNA reads as TGTGCCAGCAGTTTCCCCCGAACAGTTAACACTGAAGCTTTCTTT. This sequence joins TRBV28 and TRBJ1-1; unclear D gene. Germline CDR1 and CDR2: MDHEN and SYDVKM. This CDR3 has 15 amino acids. V shed 3 bases and J shed 2 bases, with 13 bases lying between them.

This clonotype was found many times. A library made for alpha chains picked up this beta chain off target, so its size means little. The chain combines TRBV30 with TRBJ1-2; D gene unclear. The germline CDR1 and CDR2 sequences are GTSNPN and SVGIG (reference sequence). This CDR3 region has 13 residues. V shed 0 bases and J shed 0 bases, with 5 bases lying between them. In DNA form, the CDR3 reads TGTGCCTGGAGTGTTGCTTCTAACTATGGCTACACCTTC. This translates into CAWSVASNYGYTF.

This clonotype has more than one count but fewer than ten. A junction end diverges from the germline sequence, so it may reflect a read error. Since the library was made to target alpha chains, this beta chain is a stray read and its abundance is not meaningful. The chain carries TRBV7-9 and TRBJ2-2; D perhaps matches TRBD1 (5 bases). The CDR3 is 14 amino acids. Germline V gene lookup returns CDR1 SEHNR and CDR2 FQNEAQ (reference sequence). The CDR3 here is CVSSFNRLTGELFF. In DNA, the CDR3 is TGTGTCAGCAGCTTCAACAGGCTCACCGGGGAGCTGTTTTTT.

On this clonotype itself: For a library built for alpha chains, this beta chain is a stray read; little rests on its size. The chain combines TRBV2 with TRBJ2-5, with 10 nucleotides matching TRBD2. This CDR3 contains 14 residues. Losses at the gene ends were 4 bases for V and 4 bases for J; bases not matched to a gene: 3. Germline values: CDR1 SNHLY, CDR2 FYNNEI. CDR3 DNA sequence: TGTGCCAGCAGTGTTAGGACTAGCGGAGAGACCCAGTACTTC. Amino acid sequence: CASSVRTSGETQYF.

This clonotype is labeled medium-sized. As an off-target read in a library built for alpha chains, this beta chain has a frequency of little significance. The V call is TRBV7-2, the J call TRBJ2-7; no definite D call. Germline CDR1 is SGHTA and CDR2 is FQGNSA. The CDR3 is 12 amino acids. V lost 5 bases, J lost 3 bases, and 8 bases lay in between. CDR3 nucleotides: TGTGCCAGCAGCGCCACGGTCTACGAGCAGTACTTC. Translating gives CASSATVYEQYF.

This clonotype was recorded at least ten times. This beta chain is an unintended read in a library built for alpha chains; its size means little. CDR3 sequence reads: CASSQPPERTEAFF. In DNA form, the CDR3 reads TGTGCCAGCTCACAACCACCGGAAAGAACTGAAGCTTTCTTT. The chain combines TRBV18 with TRBJ1-1; the D is unclear. V was shortened by 4 bases and J by 5 bases, with 14 bases between the two germline ends. The germline V gene encodes CDR1 KGHSH and CDR2 LQKENI. This CDR3 contains 14 residues. Filled out from reference TRBV18 and TRBJ1-1, the complete variable domain reads NAGVMQNPRHLVRRRGQEARLRCSPMKGHSHVYWYRQLPEEGLKFMVYLQKENIIDESGMPKERFSAEFPKEGPSILRIQQVVRGDSAAYFCASSQPPERTEAFFGQGTRLTVV.

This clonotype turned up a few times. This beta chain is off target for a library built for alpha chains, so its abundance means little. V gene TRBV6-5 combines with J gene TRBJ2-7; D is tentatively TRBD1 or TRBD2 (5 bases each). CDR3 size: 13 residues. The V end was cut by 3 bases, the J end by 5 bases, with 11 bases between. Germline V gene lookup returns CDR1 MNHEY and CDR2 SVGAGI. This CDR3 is CASSYTGPHEQYF. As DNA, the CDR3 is TGTGCCAGCAGTTATACGGGGCCCCACGAGCAGTACTTC.

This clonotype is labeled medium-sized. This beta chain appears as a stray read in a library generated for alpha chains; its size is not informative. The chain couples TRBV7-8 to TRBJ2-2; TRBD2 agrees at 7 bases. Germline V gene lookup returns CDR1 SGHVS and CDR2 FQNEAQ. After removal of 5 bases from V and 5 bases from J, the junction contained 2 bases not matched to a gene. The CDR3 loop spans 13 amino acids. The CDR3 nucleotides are TGTGCCAGCAGCCCCGGGGGGACCGGGGAGCTGTTTTTT. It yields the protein CASSPGGTGELFF.

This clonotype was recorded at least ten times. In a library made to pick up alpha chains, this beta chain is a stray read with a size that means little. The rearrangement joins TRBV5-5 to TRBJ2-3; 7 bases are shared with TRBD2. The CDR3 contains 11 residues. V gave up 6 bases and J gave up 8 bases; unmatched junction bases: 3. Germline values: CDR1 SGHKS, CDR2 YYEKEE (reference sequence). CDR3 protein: CASIWGGTQYF. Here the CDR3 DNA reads TGTGCCAGCATCTGGGGGGGTACGCAGTATTTT.

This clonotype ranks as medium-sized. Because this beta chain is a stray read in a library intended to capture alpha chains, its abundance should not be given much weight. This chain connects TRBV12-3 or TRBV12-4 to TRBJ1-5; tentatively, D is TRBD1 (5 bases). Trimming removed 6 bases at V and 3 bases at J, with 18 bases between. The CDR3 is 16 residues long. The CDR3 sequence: CASSSGPGGYNQPQHF. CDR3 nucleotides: TGTGCCAGCAGCTCCGGGCCCGGGGGTTACAATCAGCCCCAGCATTTT.

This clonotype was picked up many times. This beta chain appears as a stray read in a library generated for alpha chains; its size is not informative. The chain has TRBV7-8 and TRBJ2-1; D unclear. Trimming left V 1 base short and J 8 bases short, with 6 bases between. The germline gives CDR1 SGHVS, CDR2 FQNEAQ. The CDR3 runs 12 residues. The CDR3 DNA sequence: TGTGCCAGCAGCTTAGGGTACGATGAGCAGTTCTTC. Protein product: CASSLGYDEQFF.

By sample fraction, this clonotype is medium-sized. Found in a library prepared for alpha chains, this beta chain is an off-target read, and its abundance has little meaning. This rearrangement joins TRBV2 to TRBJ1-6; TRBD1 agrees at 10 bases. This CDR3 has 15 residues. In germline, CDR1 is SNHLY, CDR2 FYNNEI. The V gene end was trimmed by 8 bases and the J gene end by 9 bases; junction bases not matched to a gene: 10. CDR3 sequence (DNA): TGTGCCAGCGGTCCCCTGGGACAGGGGACTTCACCCCTCCACTTT. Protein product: CASGPLGQGTSPLHF.

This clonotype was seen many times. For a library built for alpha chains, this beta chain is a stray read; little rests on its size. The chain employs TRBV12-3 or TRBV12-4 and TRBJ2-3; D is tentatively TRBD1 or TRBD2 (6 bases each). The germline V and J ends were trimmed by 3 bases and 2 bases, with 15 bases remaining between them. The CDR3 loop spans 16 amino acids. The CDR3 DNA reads TGTGCCAGCAGTTTTCGGATGGGGGGCTACACAGATACGCAGTATTTT. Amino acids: CASSFRMGGYTDTQYF.

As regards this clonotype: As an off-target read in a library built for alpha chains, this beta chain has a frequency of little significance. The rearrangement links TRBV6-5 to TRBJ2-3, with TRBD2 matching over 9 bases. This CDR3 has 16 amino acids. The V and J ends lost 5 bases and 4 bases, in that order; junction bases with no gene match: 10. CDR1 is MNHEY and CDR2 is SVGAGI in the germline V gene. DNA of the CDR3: TGTGCCAGCAGTCCCACTAGCGGGTTTACCCCAGATACGCAGTATTTT. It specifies CASSPTSGFTPDTQYF.

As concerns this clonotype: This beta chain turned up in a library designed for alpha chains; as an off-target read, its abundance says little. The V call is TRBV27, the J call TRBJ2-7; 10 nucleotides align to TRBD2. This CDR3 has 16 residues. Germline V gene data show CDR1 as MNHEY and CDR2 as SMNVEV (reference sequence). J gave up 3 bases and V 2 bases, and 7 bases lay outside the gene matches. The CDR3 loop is CASSLGRASGGYEQYF. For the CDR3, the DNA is TGTGCCAGCAGTTTAGGGCGGGCTAGCGGGGGCTACGAGCAGTACTTC.

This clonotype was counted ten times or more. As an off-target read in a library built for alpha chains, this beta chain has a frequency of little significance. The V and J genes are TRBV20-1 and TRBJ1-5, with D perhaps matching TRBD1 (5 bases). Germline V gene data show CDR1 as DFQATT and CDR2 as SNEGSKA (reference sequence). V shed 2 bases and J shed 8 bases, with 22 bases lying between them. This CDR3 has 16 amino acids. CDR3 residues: CSARRRGGAAREPQHF. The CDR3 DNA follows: TGCAGTGCTAGACGCCGGGGAGGGGCCGCCCGAGAGCCCCAGCATTTT.

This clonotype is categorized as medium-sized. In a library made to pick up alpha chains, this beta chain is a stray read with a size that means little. The CDR3 here is CAWSRSGKNTQYF. CDR3 nucleotides: TGTGCCTGGAGTAGGTCCGGCAAGAATACGCAGTATTTT. The chain joins TRBV30 to TRBJ2-3; D is unresolved. The germline gives CDR1 GTSNPN, CDR2 SVGIG (reference sequence). The CDR3 has 13 amino acids. The V gene lost 2 bases and the J gene lost 7 bases, with 13 bases spanning the gap.